The 21 T cell receptor beta chains reported below all come from one sample, sequenced in a study of molecular identifiers for immune sequencing clone quantification. MiXCR, run by TCRdb on the PCR reads, gives a single entry per CDR3 protein. The table has more than 550,000 distinct CDR3 sequences, 25% seen once. The sequencing sample was made of naive CD8+ T cells from blood, with Jurkat cell RNA spiked in. Subset defined: FACS-sorted CD8+CD4-CCR7+CD45RA+ naive T cells. Every receptor here comes from a human donor in good health. Some libraries in this study had Jurkat cell RNA spiked in.

The V gene is TRBV9, the J gene TRBJ2-3; possibly TRBD1 or TRBD2 for D (7 bases each). The length of the CDR3 is 18 residues. Germline V gene lookup returns CDR1 SGDLS and CDR2 YYNGEE. V was cut by 6 bases and J by 1 base, with 24 bases left in between. The CDR3 here is CASTRDSEGGGGTDTQYF. Here the CDR3 DNA reads TGTGCCAGCACGAGGGACAGCGAAGGGGGGGGCGGCACAGATACGCAGTATTTT.

This clonotype was seen many times. This chain links TRBV4-3 with TRBJ1-1, with unresolved D. Between the trimmed V and J ends, which lost 1 base and 2 bases, there was a span of 5 bases. Germline loops: CDR1 LGHNA, CDR2 YSLEER. This CDR3 has 13 amino acids. This chain's CDR3 is CASSQVINTEAFF. The CDR3 region has the DNA TGCGCCAGCAGCCAAGTAATAAACACTGAAGCTTTCTTT.

To note about this clonotype: A read error is possible here, since a much larger clone lies one base away. The CDR3 end shows no conserved phenylalanine or tryptophan, and so a read error is likely. The chain recombines TRBV4-3 with TRBJ1-2, with D unresolved. Trimming cost V 0 bases and J 8 bases, with 19 bases left between them. The CDR3 consists of 16 residues. CDR1 and CDR2 (germline): LGHNA, YSLEER. The CDR3 reads CASSQDGSPGHLGYTS. As DNA, the CDR3 is TGCGCCAGCAGCCAAGATGGATCCCCGGGCCACTTGGGCTACACCTCC.

This clonotype was recorded a few times. The rearrangement links TRBV5-8 to TRBJ2-5; 15 bases map to TRBD2. The trim removed 4 bases at V and 0 bases at J, leaving 7 bases unmatched. This CDR3 contains 18 residues. Germline V gene data show CDR1 as SGHTS and CDR2 as YDEGEE. The CDR3 nucleotides are TGTGCCAGCAGCCCGGGACTAGCGGGGGGACCCTACCAAGAGACCCAGTACTTC. Protein: CASSPGLAGGPYQETQYF.

Details on this clonotype: A junction boundary mismatches the germline segment, possibly from a read error. The rearrangement uses TRBV7-9 and TRBJ1-1; D is uncertain. CDR3 length: 12 amino acids. CDR1 is SEHNR and CDR2 is FQNEAQ in the germline V gene (reference sequence). CDR3 sequence reads: CASSFQNTVAFF. CDR3 nucleotides: TGTGCCAGCAGCTTCCAGAACACTGTAGCTTTCTTT.

There are many counts of this clonotype. The genes are TRBV20-1 and TRBJ2-3; possibly TRBD2 for D (6 bases). The V end was cut by 3 bases, the J end by 6 bases, with 10 bases between. CDR3 length: 12 amino acids. The V gene's germline CDR1 is DFQATT and CDR2 SNEGSKA (reference sequence). This chain's CDR3 is CSASRESDTQYF. For the CDR3, the DNA is TGCAGTGCTAGCCGGGAGTCGGATACGCAGTATTTT.

Ten or more counts support this clonotype. The rearrangement uses TRBV5-4 and TRBJ2-7; TRBD2 agrees at 8 bases. The trim removed 5 bases at V and 0 bases at J, leaving 4 bases unmatched. The CDR3 consists of 14 residues. CDR1 is SGHNT, CDR2 YYREEE, per germline (reference sequence). This CDR3 is CASRLAGPSYEQYF. Written as DNA, the CDR3 is TGTGCCAGCAGATTAGCGGGGCCCTCCTACGAGCAGTACTTC.

This clonotype was seen many times. The chain uses TRBV7-2 and TRBJ2-1, with D maybe TRBD2 (7 bases). The CDR3 sequence is 15 residues long. CDR1 is SGHTA and CDR2 is FQGNSA in the germline V gene. V was shortened by 0 bases and J by 7 bases, with 13 bases between the two germline ends. The CDR3 spells CASSLAGGPGNEQFF. Here the CDR3 DNA reads TGTGCCAGCAGCTTAGCGGGGGGGCCGGGTAATGAGCAGTTCTTC.

The J gene is TRBJ1-5, the V gene TRBV19; 10 nucleotides agree with TRBD1. Trimming at V came to 8 bases and at J to 2 bases, leaving 6 bases not matched to a gene. Germline-derived CDR1 and CDR2 are LNHDA and SQIVND (reference sequence). This CDR3 comprises 15 residues. CDR3 loop: CASGFGTGGNQPQHF. The CDR3 DNA reads TGTGCCAGTGGTTTTGGGACAGGGGGCAATCAGCCCCAGCATTTT.

About this clonotype itself: A read error is possible here, since a much larger clone lies one base away. The V and J genes are TRBV11-2 and TRBJ2-1; D is undetermined. V lost 1 base and J lost 10, with 11 bases in between. The CDR3 spans 13 residues. Germline CDR1 reads SGHAT; CDR2 reads FQNNGV. In DNA, the CDR3 is TGTGCCAGCAGCTTAGGGGCCCCCTACGAGCAGTTCTTC. Translation gives CASSLGAPYEQFF.

At least ten counts were recorded for this clonotype. As DNA, the CDR3 is TGTGCCAGCCTTACAGGACTATTCTCGGCAGATACGCAGTATTTT. Translation: CASLTGLFSADTQYF. This rearrangement joins TRBV6-1 to TRBJ2-3; tentatively, D is TRBD2 (6 bases). The CDR3 runs 15 residues. CDR1 MNHNS and CDR2 SASEGT come from the germline V gene. Between the trimmed V and J ends, which lost 8 bases and 4 bases, there was a span of 19 bases.

The chain uses TRBV6-2 or TRBV6-3 and TRBJ1-2; D might be TRBD1 (6 bases). This CDR3 has 14 residues. The V gene lost 2 bases and the J gene lost 8 bases, with 15 bases spanning the gap. The germline CDR1 and CDR2 sequences are MNHEY and SVGEGT. The chain's CDR3 is CASSYIAGVDGYTF. The CDR3 region has the DNA TGTGCCAGCAGTTACATTGCAGGGGTTGACGGCTACACCTTC.

This clonotype was seen repeatedly, ten times or more. The CDR3 bases are TGTGCCAGCAGTGGTTCCCGCTGGATGAACACTGAAGCTTTCTTT. Translation gives CASSGSRWMNTEAFF. The genes are TRBV6-1 and TRBJ1-1; D not certain. CDR3 length equals 15 residues. Trimming removed 4 bases at V and 0 bases at J, with 12 bases between. Germline loops: CDR1 MNHNS, CDR2 SASEGT.

The table lists this clonotype with many counts. This chain connects TRBV13 to TRBJ2-3, with D possibly matching TRBD2 (6 bases). V was pared by 3 bases and J by 6 bases, with 10 bases between. The CDR3 consists of 13 residues. Germline lookup yields CDR1 PRHDT and CDR2 FYEKMQ (reference sequence). The DNA of the CDR3 is TGTGCCAGCAGCTTGACTAGAGGGGATACGCAGTATTTT. It is translated as CASSLTRGDTQYF.

This clonotype has a handful of counts. The V call is TRBV7-3, the J call TRBJ2-7; perhaps TRBD1 as D (6 bases). Trimming removed 2 bases at V and 2 bases at J, with 13 bases between. The CDR3 spans 15 residues. Germline V gene lookup returns CDR1 SGHTA and CDR2 FQGTGA. The CDR3 spells CASSLGPGDPYEQYF. The CDR3 DNA follows: TGTGCCAGCAGCTTAGGGCCAGGGGACCCCTACGAGCAGTACTTC. The whole variable domain, filled in from reference TRBV7-3 and TRBJ2-7, reads GAGVSQTPSNKVTEKGKYVELRCDPISGHTALYWYRQSLGQGPEFLIYFQGTGAADDSGLPNDRFFAVRPEGSVSTLKIQRTERGDSAVYLCASSLGPGDPYEQYFGPGTRLTVT.

The V and J genes are TRBV24-1 and TRBJ1-5, with no clear D. Looked up from germline, CDR1 is KGHDR and CDR2 is SFDVKD. V lost 3 bases and J 5 bases, leaving 10 bases between the germline ends. The CDR3 is 14 residues long. CDR3 in amino acids: CATSDPHRDQPQHF. CDR3 bases: TGTGCCACCAGTGATCCACACCGAGATCAGCCCCAGCATTTT.

The chain joins TRBV7-9 to TRBJ1-4; no reliable D call. The V gene lost 5 bases and the J gene lost 8 bases, with 15 bases spanning the gap. There are 14 residues in the CDR3. Germline V gene data show CDR1 as SEHNR and CDR2 as FQNEAQ (reference sequence). The DNA of the CDR3 is TGTGCCAGCAGCATCAAGTCATTATCCGAAAAACTGTTTTTT. It yields the protein CASSIKSLSEKLFF.

Concerning this clonotype: With a much larger clone just one base away, this may be a read error. The CDR3 region has the DNA TGTGCCAGCAGTGAATTGGGACAGGCAATGAACACTGCAGCTTTCTTT. Its protein is CASSELGQAMNTAAFF. The chain links TRBV2 to TRBJ1-1, with 8 bases identical to TRBD1. Germline CDR1 SNHLY, CDR2 FYNNEI. The CDR3 loop spans 16 amino acids.

With respect to this clonotype: A read error may explain this, as a much larger clone is one base away. The V gene is TRBV6-5, the J gene TRBJ1-1; maybe TRBD1 (5 bases). The V gene's germline CDR1 is MNHEY and CDR2 SVGAGI. CDR3 length: 13 residues. CDR3 residues: CANSYGAGGEAFF. The DNA of the CDR3 is TGTGCCAACAGTTACGGGGCAGGCGGTGAAGCTTTCTTT.

Points on this clonotype: This may arise from a read error, as a much more abundant clone is one base away. This chain uses TRBV27 with TRBJ2-2, with D uncertain. Germline loops: CDR1 MNHEY, CDR2 SMNVEV (reference sequence). This CDR3 comprises 13 residues. CDR3 sequence (DNA): TGTGCCATCAGTTTACAGAACACCGGGGAGCTGTTTTTT. It is translated as CAISLQNTGELFF.

This clonotype was detected many times. CDR3 in amino acids: CSAWTSGMSYEQYF. CDR3 coding DNA: TGCAGTGCGTGGACTAGCGGGATGTCCTACGAGCAGTACTTC. J is TRBJ2-7 and V is TRBV20-1, with 12 bases that match TRBD2. V shed 6 bases, J shed 1 base, and the junction held 4 bases outside the gene matches. Germline V gives CDR1 DFQATT, CDR2 SNEGSKA (reference sequence). This CDR3 is 14 amino acids long.